A selection of T cell receptor beta chains follows, all from one sample in a study of blood T cell repertoires in COVID-19. The data were produced by immunoSEQ multiplex PCR, yet TCRdb's version contains in-frame clones alone and is incomplete. The profile covers tens of thousands of clones, with under 95% appearing a single time and under 6.5% taken by the ten largest. Source material: peripheral blood. The receptors shown here come from a human donor in a cohort sampled during active COVID-19. The CDR3 runs from the conserved cysteine through the conserved F or W. Fields, in order: V gene, J gene, clone size, CDR3 protein. The size entry is marked missing in some rows and otherwise reads once, few, many or a size class.

>TRBV25-1|TRBJ1-2|.
CASSEAGLYGYTF
>TRBV10-1|TRBJ1-1|.
CASGGQGVYYTEAFF
>TRBV9|TRBJ1-2|.
CASSVEAGNGYTF
>TRBV30|TRBJ2-3|.
CAWKGGGVDTQYF
>TRBV7-6|TRBJ1-1|.
CASSPGQGPLNTEAFF
>TRBV25-1|TRBJ1-1|.
CASSDRRTGYDEAFF
>TRBV7-2|TRBJ2-5|.
CASSLVLAGASNQETQYF
>TRBV6-5|TRBJ2-5|.
CASSSRLAGKETQYF
>TRBV27|TRBJ1-1|once
CASTPDGGGGDTEAFF
>TRBV21-1|TRBJ1-2|.
CASSKAQPGVGYTF
>TRBV29-1|TRBJ1-5|.
CSVRTGFGQPQHF
>TRBV4-3|TRBJ2-5|.
CASSQGTGVETQYF
>TRBV7-9|TRBJ1-5|.
CASSPGQTKNQPQHF
>TRBV18|TRBJ1-1|.
CASSPQGAENTEAFF
>TRBV15|TRBJ1-3|.
CATSRAGTDPGNTIYF
>TRBV18|TRBJ2-7|.
CASSPGQATYEQYF
>TRBV9|TRBJ2-3|.
CASSVEGAGAATDTQYF
>TRBV5-4|TRBJ2-4|.
CASSSGTSVNIQYF
>TRBV19|TRBJ1-5|.
CASSRDDRDRPGQPQHF
>TRBV3-1/TRBV3-2|TRBJ1-5|few
CASSHAGTGNQPQHF
>TRBV3-1/TRBV3-2|TRBJ2-3|.
CASSLPGLAGGSTDTQYF
>TRBV18|TRBJ2-3|.
CASSPPRTGRATDTQYF
>TRBV15|TRBJ1-3|.
CATSRDWVSRTGNTIYF
>TRBV12-3/TRBV12-4|TRBJ2-7|once
CASSSRGEQYF
>TRBV5-4|TRBJ2-7|.
CASSLRVYEQYF
>TRBV7-2|TRBJ2-3|.
CASSLEVASGARSTDTQYF
>TRBV3-1/TRBV3-2|TRBJ2-1|once
CASSPTGFPNNEQFF
>TRBV7-2|TRBJ1-2|.
CASSLDQASYGYTF
>TRBV2|TRBJ2-3|.
CASSLRGRGMTDTQYF
>TRBV5-1|TRBJ1-3|.
CASSLAGNTGNTIYF
>TRBV19|TRBJ1-5|.
CASSTDRAVQPQHF
>TRBV10-3|TRBJ2-5|.
CATKGDAETQYF
>TRBV7-2|TRBJ1-5|few
CASSFSGEASNQPQHF
>TRBV3-1/TRBV3-2|TRBJ1-1|.
CASSLGGSVTEAFF
>TRBV9|TRBJ1-4|.
CASSPPGTAVEKLFF
>TRBV27|TRBJ1-2|.
CASSSDRVGGYTF
>TRBV29-1|TRBJ2-7|.
CSAIAEQYF
>TRBV12-3/TRBV12-4|TRBJ2-7|.
CASRGQSSYEQYF
>TRBV6-2/TRBV6-3|TRBJ2-5|.
CASSVGQYATQYF
>TRBV7-9|TRBJ2-7|once
CASTDGYEQYF
>TRBV6-4|TRBJ2-1|.
CASSERQGLFF
>TRBV9|TRBJ2-1|.
CASSVSSGGSYNEQFF
>TRBV4-1|TRBJ1-3|.
CASRQEAGNTIYF
>TRBV5-6|TRBJ1-5|.
CASSLGGQGPQPQHF
>TRBV7-3|TRBJ2-2|.
CASSADSNTGELFF
>TRBV5-1|TRBJ2-1|.
CASSLSLIGHEQFF
>TRBV18|TRBJ2-2|.
CASSRTSGGQNTGELFF
>TRBV5-4|TRBJ2-1|.
CASSLGTGGVTYNEQFF
>TRBV4-1|TRBJ1-2|.
CASSHGQGSHTF
>TRBV19|TRBJ2-2|once
CASNGRIVRGTGELFF
>TRBV7-2|TRBJ1-3|few
CASNLHGGYSGNTIYF
>TRBV3-1/TRBV3-2|TRBJ2-7|.
CASSQDPGQGYEQYF
>TRBV7-8|TRBJ2-3|.
CASSLGPSGYTDTQYF
>TRBV12-3/TRBV12-4|TRBJ2-1|.
CASSQYNEQFF